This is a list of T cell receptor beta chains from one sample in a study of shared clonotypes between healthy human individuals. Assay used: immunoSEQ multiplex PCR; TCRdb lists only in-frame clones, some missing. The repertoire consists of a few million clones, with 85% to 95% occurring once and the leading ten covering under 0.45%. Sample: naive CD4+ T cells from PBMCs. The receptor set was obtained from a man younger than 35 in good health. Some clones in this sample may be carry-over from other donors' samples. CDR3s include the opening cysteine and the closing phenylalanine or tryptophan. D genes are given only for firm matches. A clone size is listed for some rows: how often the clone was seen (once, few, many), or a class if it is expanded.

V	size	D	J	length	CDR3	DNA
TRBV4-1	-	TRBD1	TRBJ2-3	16	CASSQEGTGDADTQYF	TGCGCCAGCAGCCAAGAGGGGACAGGGGACGCAGATACGCAGTATTTT
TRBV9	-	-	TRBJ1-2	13	CASNEQGLGGYTF	TGTGCCAGCAATGAGCAGGGTCTTGGTGGCTACACCTTC
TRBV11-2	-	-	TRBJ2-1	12	CASSHGHNEQFF	TGTGCCAGCAGCCACGGGCACAATGAGCAGTTCTTC
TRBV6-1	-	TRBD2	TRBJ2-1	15	CASSGTSGPYNEQFF	TGTGCCAGCAGTGGGACTAGCGGGCCTTACAATGAGCAGTTCTTC
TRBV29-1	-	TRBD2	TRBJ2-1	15	CSVVQSGSSYNEQFF	TGCAGCGTTGTCCAAAGCGGGAGCTCCTACAATGAGCAGTTCTTC
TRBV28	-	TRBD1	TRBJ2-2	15	CASSPWDSNTGELFF	TGTGCCAGCAGTCCCTGGGACAGCAACACCGGGGAGCTGTTTTTT
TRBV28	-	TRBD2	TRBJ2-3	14	CASSIAGSTDTQYF	TGTGCCAGCAGTATAGCGGGGAGCACAGATACGCAGTATTTT
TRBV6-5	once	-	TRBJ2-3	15	CASRSGGFGTDTQYF	TGTGCCAGCCGCTCCGGGGGTTTTGGCACAGATACGCAGTATTTT
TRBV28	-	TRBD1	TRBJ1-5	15	CASSLRDRVGQPQHF	TGTGCCAGCAGTTTGCGCGACAGGGTCGGTCAGCCCCAGCATTTT
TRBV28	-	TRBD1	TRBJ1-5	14	CASSWTGANQPQHF	TGTGCCAGCAGTTGGACAGGGGCAAATCAGCCCCAGCATTTT